The 8 T cell receptor beta chains listed next were all sequenced from one sample in a study of radiation and T cells in renal cell carcinoma. The time point was: blood 2 weeks post-SBRT. Specified treatment: 15 Gy SBRT to primary tumor, nephrectomy 4 weeks later. TCRdb keeps only in-frame clones here, not all; method: immunoSEQ multiplex PCR. The table includes 160,000 or so clones, roughly 87% detected once. The sample here was blood, taken from a patient whose treatment included radiotherapy and nephrectomy. These receptors all come from a woman in her fifties or sixties with renal cell carcinoma.

The chain couples TRBV19 to TRBJ2-3; 8 nucleotides match TRBD1. V trimming: 9 bases; J trimming: 4 bases; junction bases outside the gene matches: 6. CDR3 length: 13 residues. Germline V lookup: CDR1 LNHDA, CDR2 SQIVND (reference sequence). The CDR3 nucleotides read TGTGCCAGCGAGCAACAGGGGGCAGATACGCAGTATTTT. Translated, it gives CASEQQGADTQYF.

The chain joins TRBV6-6 to TRBJ1-5; a weak D match, TRBD1 (5 bases). Trimming removed 2 bases from V and 4 bases from J, with 12 bases in between. The CDR3 is 15 amino acids. Looked up from germline, CDR1 is MNHNY and CDR2 is SVGAGI (reference sequence). The CDR3 here is CASSYRQGGNQPQHF. Written as DNA, the CDR3 is TGTGCCAGCAGTTACCGGCAGGGTGGGAATCAGCCCCAGCATTTT.

V is TRBV2 and J is TRBJ2-7; 12 nucleotides agree with TRBD2. Looked up from germline, CDR1 is SNHLY and CDR2 is FYNNEI. This CDR3 is built from 15 residues. J gave up 3 bases and V 6 bases, and 6 bases lay outside the gene matches. The CDR3 sequence: CASRPSGGAGYEQYF. The DNA for the CDR3 is TGTGCCAGCAGACCTAGCGGGGGGGCTGGCTACGAGCAGTACTTC.

The V gene is TRBV2, the J gene TRBJ2-3; D is possibly TRBD1 (6 bases). Trimming took 5 bases from V and 4 from J, leaving 10 bases between them. The CDR3 extends over 13 amino acids. Per germline, CDR1 SNHLY and CDR2 FYNNEI. In DNA, the CDR3 is TGTGCCAGCAGTACAGGGTTTGCAGATACGCAGTATTTT. This translates into CASSTGFADTQYF.

This clone is a singleton in its sample. This chain links TRBV20-1 with TRBJ1-2, with 7 bases lining up with TRBD1. Germline-derived CDR1 and CDR2 are DFQATT and SNEGSKA (reference sequence). CDR3 length: 11 amino acids. For the CDR3, the DNA is TGCAGCGCAGACAGGGACGGTGGCTACACCTTC. It is translated as CSADRDGGYTF.

This clone was seen once. CDR3 nucleotides: TGTGCCAGCAGCTTGGATCAACAGATCTCTGGAAACACCATATATTTT. Protein sequence: CASSLDQQISGNTIYF. The chain combines TRBV5-4 with TRBJ1-3; no firm D call. This CDR3 has 16 residues. Trimming cost V 0 bases and J 0 bases, with 10 bases left between them. The germline V gene has CDR1 SGHNT and CDR2 YYREEE (reference sequence). The entire variable domain, with the rest obtained from reference TRBV5-4 and TRBJ1-3, is as follows: ETGVTQSPTHLIKTRGQQVTLRCSSQSGHNTVSWYQQALGQGPQFIFQYYREEENGRGNFPPRFSGLQFPNYSSELNVNALELDDSALYLCASSLDQQISGNTIYFGEGSWLTVV.

This chain connects TRBV10-3 to TRBJ1-3, with 8 bases matching TRBD1. V trimming: 2 bases; J trimming: 0 bases; junction bases outside the gene matches: 6. The CDR3 runs to 17 residues. Germline lookup yields CDR1 ENHRY and CDR2 SYGVKD. The chain's CDR3 is CAISERTGGVSGNTIYF. In nucleotides, the CDR3 is TGTGCCATCAGTGAGCGAACAGGGGGTGTCTCTGGAAACACCATATATTTT.

This chain links TRBV2 with TRBJ1-5; no reliable D call. The V end was cut by 2 bases, the J end by 0 bases, with 11 bases between. The germline V gene has CDR1 SNHLY and CDR2 FYNNEI. This CDR3 is built from 16 residues. The CDR3 protein is CASSERFAFSNQPQHF. Here the CDR3 DNA reads TGTGCCAGCAGTGAAAGATTTGCTTTTAGCAATCAGCCCCAGCATTTT.